Each of the 13 T cell receptor beta chains below was sequenced from the same sample in a study of response to subunit inactivated influenza vaccine. Using its own MiXCR run on the RT-PCR reads, TCRdb lists one record per CDR3 protein. Found here are 600,000 to 700,000 distinct CDR3 sequences, approximately 15% of them singletons; the top ten hold less than 8.5%. The sample in question was PBMCs from blood, obtained around two weeks before vaccination. Receptors originate from a man in his forties or fifties who received an inactivated influenza vaccine.

The V call is TRBV6-5, the J call TRBJ2-3; no clear D. Germline V gene lookup returns CDR1 MNHEY and CDR2 SVGAGI. The CDR3 consists of 15 residues. V was clipped by 2 bases and J by 1 base, with 10 bases between them. CDR3 bases: TGTGCCAGCAGTTACGGTGCAGTTCGCACAGATACGCAGTATTTT. Translating it yields CASSYGAVRTDTQYF.

Only a few counts were recorded for this clonotype. The chain employs TRBV28 and TRBJ2-1; tentatively, D is TRBD2 (6 bases). Deletions cut 2 bases from V and 0 bases from J, with 14 bases between. Germline V gene data show CDR1 as MDHEN and CDR2 as SYDVKM. The CDR3 covers 17 residues. The CDR3 sequence is CASSLKVAAYSYNEQFF. The CDR3 DNA reads as TGTGCCAGCAGTTTAAAGGTAGCGGCCTACTCCTACAATGAGCAGTTCTTC.

This chain uses TRBV7-9 with TRBJ2-7; 9 nucleotides agree with TRBD1. The trim removed 5 bases at V and 5 bases at J, leaving 7 bases unmatched. Germline V gene sequence: CDR1 SEHNR, CDR2 FQNEAQ (reference sequence). The length of the CDR3 is 14 residues. CDR3: CASSTRDRENEQYF. The CDR3 DNA follows: TGTGCCAGCAGCACCCGGGACAGGGAGAACGAGCAGTACTTC.

The chain employs TRBV20-1 and TRBJ2-5, with a possible D match to TRBD1 (6 bases). This CDR3 contains 14 residues. CDR1 is DFQATT and CDR2 is SNEGSKA in the germline V gene (reference sequence). Trimming removed 0 bases from V and 5 bases from J, with 13 bases in between. The CDR3 region has the DNA TGCAGTGCTAGAGATCCGAGGGGGAGTGAGACCCAGTACTTC. It is translated as CSARDPRGSETQYF.

This clonotype was recorded a few times. The chain uses TRBV5-1 and TRBJ1-1; TRBD1 aligns across 7 bases. CDR3 length: 14 amino acids. CDR1 SGHRS and CDR2 YFSETQ come from the germline V gene. V gave up 4 bases and J gave up 1 base; unmatched junction bases: 4. The CDR3 protein is CASSRDSPNTEAFF. Here the CDR3 DNA reads TGCGCCAGCAGCCGGGACAGTCCGAACACTGAAGCTTTCTTT.

The chain carries TRBV3-1 and TRBJ1-2, with D hard to call. V was cut by 1 base and J by 3 bases, with 9 bases left in between. The CDR3 runs 14 residues. The V gene's germline CDR1 is LGHDT and CDR2 YNNKEL (reference sequence). The CDR3 spells CASSQVDGYYGYTF. In nucleotides, the CDR3 is TGTGCCAGCAGCCAAGTTGACGGCTACTATGGCTACACCTTC.

This clonotype has a handful of counts. This chain links TRBV20-1 with TRBJ2-3; the D gene is possibly TRBD2 (5 bases). CDR1 is DFQATT and CDR2 is SNEGSKA in the germline V gene (reference sequence). The CDR3 is 15 amino acids. V shed 2 bases and J shed 0 bases, with 12 bases lying between them. The CDR3 coding sequence is TGCAGTGCTAGACCCGGGGAGCGTAGCACAGATACGCAGTATTTT. It specifies CSARPGERSTDTQYF.

This clonotype was detected a few times. This rearrangement joins TRBV6-2 or TRBV6-3 to TRBJ2-5; no firm D call. The V gene's germline CDR1 is MNHEY and CDR2 SVGEGT. V lost 2 bases and J lost 5, with 6 bases in between. The CDR3 is 12 amino acids. CDR3 region: CASSYPTETQYF. The CDR3 DNA sequence: TGTGCCAGCAGTTACCCCACGGAGACCCAGTACTTC.

V and J are TRBV9 and TRBJ2-5; 13 nucleotides align to TRBD2. V trimming: 4 bases; J trimming: 0 bases; junction bases outside the gene matches: 9. Per germline, CDR1 SGDLS and CDR2 YYNGEE. The CDR3 is made up of 18 amino acids. CDR3: CASSKTSGGTPYQETQYF. The CDR3 DNA reads as TGTGCCAGCAGCAAGACTAGCGGGGGGACCCCGTACCAAGAGACCCAGTACTTC.

The chain is built from TRBV4-2 and TRBJ2-3, with 15 nucleotides matching TRBD2. The CDR3 sequence is 17 residues long. Germline lookup yields CDR1 LGHNA and CDR2 YNFKEQ. The V gene end was trimmed by 1 base and the J gene end by 9 bases; junction bases not matched to a gene: 8. This CDR3 is CASSQVGLAGGGQTQYF. CDR3 DNA sequence: TGTGCCAGCAGCCAAGTGGGACTAGCGGGAGGAGGGCAGACGCAGTATTTT.

This clonotype was observed a few times. This chain uses TRBV19 with TRBJ2-1, with D perhaps TRBD2 (6 bases). V shed 10 bases and J shed 4 bases, with 11 bases lying between them. Germline loops: CDR1 LNHDA, CDR2 SQIVND (reference sequence). CDR3 length equals 12 residues. The CDR3: CATKRAYNEQFF. In DNA form, the CDR3 reads TGTGCCACCAAGCGGGCTTACAATGAGCAGTTCTTC. Full variable domain (rest looked up from reference TRBV19 and TRBJ2-1): DGGITQSPKYLFRKEGQNVTLSCEQNLNHDAMYWYRQDPGQGLRLIYYSQIVNDFQKGDIAEGYSVSREKKESFPLTVTSAQKNPTAFYLCATKRAYNEQFFGPGTRLTVL.

V is TRBV28 and J is TRBJ2-1, with TRBD2 identical over 11 bases. The V gene end was trimmed by 5 bases and the J gene end by 6 bases; junction bases not matched to a gene: 3. CDR3 length: 14 amino acids. Germline-derived CDR1 and CDR2 are MDHEN and SYDVKM. CDR3 amino acids: CASSVAGGPNEQFF. The CDR3 region has the DNA TGTGCCAGCAGTGTAGCGGGGGGGCCCAATGAGCAGTTCTTC.

This clonotype was seen a handful of times. This chain uses TRBV7-8 with TRBJ2-5, with 9 bases identical to TRBD2. The CDR3 has 14 residues. V dropped 5 bases and J dropped 7; count of bases not matched to a gene: 8. Germline CDR1 is SGHVS and CDR2 is FQNEAQ. CDR3 bases: TGTGCCAGCAGCCCATTAGTACTAGCGGGGACCCAGTACTTC. Translated, it gives CASSPLVLAGTQYF.